These 21 T cell receptor beta chains were all obtained from the same sample, sequenced in a study of T-cell reconstitution after alpha-beta-depleted transplantation in children (TCRdb year 2016). Taken with the paper, the label for treatment or condition translates to: allogeneic hematopoietic cell transplantation with graft depleted of TCRalphabeta T cells and CD19 B cells. The library was prepared using PCR. The reads were generated on an Illumina HiSeq 2500. TCR library preparation used molecular barcoding, with unique molecular identifiers applied to normalize quantification of the TCRbeta repertoire. TCRdb reanalyzed the raw reads on its own, using fastp at Q25 for trimming and MiXCR for clone calling, and kept in-frame beta chains. CDR3 protein duplicates are merged, each entry listing the most common genes and DNA. In this sample the table shows a few hundred thousand distinct CDR3 sequences, approximately 41% of which occur a single time. In total, the top ten clones hold roughly 27% of the sample.

Material: PBMCs, obtained before TCRalphabeta/CD19-depleted stem cell transplant. The receptors were gathered from a girl aged 2 to 9 with aplastic anemia, due to receive a stem cell transplant.

Ten or more counts support this clonotype. The chain combines TRBV6-1 with TRBJ1-2, with D possibly matching TRBD1 (5 bases). The CDR3 consists of 15 residues. Trimming shortened V by 5 bases and J by 5 bases, and 18 bases separated the two germline ends. Looked up from germline, CDR1 is MNHNS and CDR2 is SASEGT. CDR3 in DNA: TGTGCCAGCAGTCCCGCGCGGGGGAATTCATATGGCTACACCTTC. Translating gives CASSPARGNSYGYTF.

This clonotype showed up many times. The rearrangement joins TRBV10-3 to TRBJ2-2, with D hard to call. V lost 9 bases and J 4 bases, leaving 15 bases between the germline ends. Germline V gene lookup returns CDR1 ENHRY and CDR2 SYGVKD. CDR3 size: 14 residues. The CDR3 DNA follows: TGTGCCATTTCAACCCCATCGGGCACCGGGGAGCTGTTTTTT. Translation: CAISTPSGTGELFF.

This clonotype was seen more than once but under ten times. This chain joins TRBV20-1 and TRBJ2-5; 10 bases are a match to TRBD2. Germline V gene sequence: CDR1 DFQATT, CDR2 SNEGSKA (reference sequence). This CDR3 is 14 amino acids long. The trim removed 4 bases at V and 5 bases at J, leaving 7 bases unmatched. The CDR3 spells CSATLAGERETQYF. CDR3 DNA sequence: TGCAGTGCTACCCTAGCGGGGGAAAGGGAGACCCAGTACTTC.

The rearrangement links TRBV29-1 to TRBJ2-7; 11 nucleotides match TRBD1. V was pared by 7 bases and J by 5 bases, with 10 bases of the junction left unmatched. Germline CDR1 and CDR2: SQVTM and ANQGSEA. There are 14 residues in the CDR3. CDR3 in DNA: TGCAGCGCCATGGGACAGGGGGGAAGGAACGAGCAGTACTTC. It is translated as CSAMGQGGRNEQYF.

This sequence joins TRBV20-1 and TRBJ2-7; the D gene could be TRBD1 or TRBD2 (5 bases each). Germline-derived CDR1 and CDR2 are DFQATT and SNEGSKA (reference sequence). Trimming took off 3 bases at V and 7 bases at J, with 16 bases between the two ends. This CDR3 has 13 residues. DNA for the CDR3: TGCAGTGCTAGTCGGGGCACCCTCGGGGAGCAGTACTTC. Its translation: CSASRGTLGEQYF.

Ten or more counts support this clonotype. The chain combines TRBV4-3 with TRBJ2-6; D unclear. The CDR3 extends over 15 amino acids. Germline assignment: CDR1 LGHNA and CDR2 YSLEER. The ends were cut back, 1 base at V and 1 base at J, with 5 bases in the middle. CDR3 nucleotides: TGCGCCAGCAGCCAAGGAGCGTCTGGGGCCAACGTCCTGACTTTC. Its translation: CASSQGASGANVLTF.

The DNA for the CDR3 is TGTGCCAGCAGCCAAGTCGGACTAGCGGGAGTTTCAGGGGAGCTGTTTTTT. The encoded protein is CASSQVGLAGVSGELFF. V is TRBV3-1 and J is TRBJ2-2; TRBD2 matches 13 bases. Germline CDR1 and CDR2: LGHDT and YNNKEL (reference sequence). The CDR3 sequence is 17 residues long. With 1 base clipped from V and 8 bases from J, the junction kept 7 bases outside the gene matches.

This clonotype came up a few times. The chain couples TRBV9 to TRBJ2-1; no reliable D call. The CDR3 has 16 amino acids. Germline CDR1 is SGDLS and CDR2 is YYNGEE. The V and J ends lost 3 bases and 9 bases respectively, with 22 bases between them. CDR3 bases: TGTGCCAGCAGCGGTCCCTTCACCGGCAGGATGGGTGAGCAGTTCTTC. Residues: CASSGPFTGRMGEQFF.

This clonotype was counted a few times. A much larger clone lies a single base off, so this may be a read error. The V gene is TRBV12-3 or TRBV12-4, the J gene TRBJ2-7, with D possibly matching TRBD1 (6 bases). The V gene lost 5 bases and the J gene lost 8 bases, with 19 bases spanning the gap. The CDR3 contains 14 residues. The CDR3 reads CASSIRVNGDKQYF. DNA of the CDR3: TGTGCCAGCAGTATTCGGGTTAATGGGGACAAGCAGTACTTC.

This clonotype was seen at least ten times. J is TRBJ2-2 and V is TRBV15, with no clear D. CDR3 size: 18 residues. V was pared by 3 bases and J by 4 bases, with 21 bases between. Germline CDR1 and CDR2: LNHNV and YYDKDF (reference sequence). The CDR3, as DNA: TGTGCCACCAGCAGCGTCCGAGTACCCTTACGTGGCACCGGGGAGCTGTTTTTT. This encodes CATSSVRVPLRGTGELFF.

This chain uses TRBV4-1 with TRBJ2-7; 15 bases line up with TRBD2. Trimming cost V 2 bases and J 3 bases; bases outside gene matches: 20. This CDR3 is 22 amino acids long. Germline CDR1 is MGHRA and CDR2 is YSYEKL. The CDR3 sequence: CASSQLDNFGLAGGLGVYEQYF. The CDR3 nucleotides read TGCGCCAGCAGCCAATTGGACAATTTTGGACTAGCGGGAGGGTTAGGGGTCTACGAGCAGTACTTC.

This clonotype was seen many times. This sequence joins TRBV7-9 and TRBJ2-3, with a possible D match to TRBD2 (6 bases). CDR1 is SEHNR and CDR2 is FQNEAQ in the germline V gene (reference sequence). This CDR3 has 14 residues. The V gene lost 0 bases and the J gene lost 3 bases, with 7 bases spanning the gap. The CDR3 DNA reads as TGTGCCAGCAGCTTAGCGCGGGGAACAGATACGCAGTATTTT. It yields the protein CASSLARGTDTQYF.

The V call is TRBV20-1, the J call TRBJ2-3, with D perhaps matching TRBD1 or TRBD2 (5 bases each). The V gene lost 3 bases and the J gene lost 4 bases, with 17 bases spanning the gap. Germline lookup yields CDR1 DFQATT and CDR2 SNEGSKA (reference sequence). The CDR3 length is 15 residues. The CDR3, as DNA: TGCAGTGCTAGGGCCGGGACGTATGGGGCAGATACGCAGTATTTT. Translation: CSARAGTYGADTQYF.

V and J are TRBV15 and TRBJ1-5; TRBD1 aligns across 8 bases. V trimming: 3 bases; J trimming: 6 bases; junction bases outside the gene matches: 10. This CDR3 contains 16 residues. Germline V CDR1 and CDR2: LNHNV, YYDKDF (reference sequence). The CDR3 DNA reads TGTGCCACCAGCAGCTTATCAGGGGGCAGTTTTCAGCCCCAGCATTTT. Its protein product is CATSSLSGGSFQPQHF. The full variable domain, with the rest looked up from reference TRBV15 and TRBJ1-5, is DAMVIQNPRYQVTQFGKPVTLSCSQTLNHNVMYWYQQKSSQAPKLLFHYYDKDFNNEADTPDNFQSRRPNTSFCFLDIRSPGLGDTAMYLCATSSLSGGSFQPQHFGDGTRLSIL.

The V call is TRBV5-1, the J call TRBJ2-3; 7 bases align to TRBD2. The CDR3 sequence is 17 residues long. The V gene's germline CDR1 is SGHRS and CDR2 YFSETQ. V gave up 4 bases and J gave up 1 base; unmatched junction bases: 12. The DNA for the CDR3 is TGCGCCAGCAGCCTTGGACCTAGCGGAGGGGGCACAGATACGCAGTATTTT. Protein: CASSLGPSGGGTDTQYF.

A few counts support this clonotype. This rearrangement joins TRBV6-2 or TRBV6-3 to TRBJ2-5; TRBD2 matches 12 bases. This CDR3 has 15 residues. V shed 5 bases and J 4 bases; nucleotides not matched to a gene: 5. CDR1 MNHEY and CDR2 SVGEGT come from the germline V gene. CDR3 amino acids: CASSARLAGVETQYF. The CDR3 DNA is TGTGCCAGCAGTGCCCGACTAGCGGGGGTAGAGACCCAGTACTTC.

The chain couples TRBV20-1 to TRBJ2-3; 8 bases fit TRBD2. The length of the CDR3 is 16 residues. Germline values: CDR1 DFQATT, CDR2 SNEGSKA (reference sequence). V dropped 3 bases and J dropped 1; count of bases not matched to a gene: 9. CDR3 DNA sequence: TGCAGTGCTAGCCGGGCGGGAGGCCCTCGCACAGATACGCAGTATTTT. Encoded protein: CSASRAGGPRTDTQYF.

For the CDR3, the DNA is TGTGCCAGCAGCGCGGGACAGGGGGCCGCGAACACCGGGGAGCTGTTTTTT. This gives the protein CASSAGQGAANTGELFF. The rearrangement uses TRBV3-1 and TRBJ2-2; TRBD1 matches at 12 bases. V lost 5 bases to trimming and J lost 0 bases; unmatched junction nucleotides: 4. This CDR3 spans 17 amino acids. CDR1 is LGHDT, CDR2 YNNKEL, per germline (reference sequence).

The chain employs TRBV20-1 and TRBJ2-1; TRBD2 agrees at 11 bases. Trimming cost V 4 bases and J 4 bases; bases outside gene matches: 9. CDR1 and CDR2 from the germline V gene are DFQATT and SNEGSKA (reference sequence). CDR3 length: 16 residues. CDR3 amino acids: CSAIDPTSGDYNEQFF. CDR3 in DNA: TGCAGTGCTATAGACCCGACTAGCGGGGATTACAATGAGCAGTTCTTC.

The V call is TRBV7-9, the J call TRBJ2-7, with D perhaps matching TRBD2 (6 bases). This CDR3 is 15 amino acids long. The ends were cut back, 5 bases at V and 0 bases at J, with 14 bases in the middle. Per the germline V gene, CDR1 is SEHNR and CDR2 is FQNEAQ (reference sequence). The DNA for the CDR3 is TGTGCCAGCAGCGACCAGGGAGGAGACTCCTACGAGCAGTACTTC. It yields the protein CASSDQGGDSYEQYF. Based on the CDR3 plus reference TRBV7-9 and TRBJ2-7, the full variable domain is DTGVSQNPRHKITKRGQNVTFRCDPISEHNRLYWYRQTLGQGPEFLTYFQNEAQLEKSRLLSDRFSAERPKGSFSTLEIQRTEQGDSAMYLCASSDQGGDSYEQYFGPGTRLTVT.

This clonotype was observed a single time. The chain is built from TRBV7-6 and TRBJ2-5, with a tentative D call TRBD2 (5 bases). The V gene's germline CDR1 is SGHVS and CDR2 FNYEAQ. The CDR3 has 14 amino acids. V gave up 1 base and J gave up 2 bases, with 8 bases separating them. This CDR3 reads CASSLEAEQETQYF. In DNA, the CDR3 is TGTGCCAGCAGCTTAGAAGCGGAGCAAGAGACCCAGTACTTC.